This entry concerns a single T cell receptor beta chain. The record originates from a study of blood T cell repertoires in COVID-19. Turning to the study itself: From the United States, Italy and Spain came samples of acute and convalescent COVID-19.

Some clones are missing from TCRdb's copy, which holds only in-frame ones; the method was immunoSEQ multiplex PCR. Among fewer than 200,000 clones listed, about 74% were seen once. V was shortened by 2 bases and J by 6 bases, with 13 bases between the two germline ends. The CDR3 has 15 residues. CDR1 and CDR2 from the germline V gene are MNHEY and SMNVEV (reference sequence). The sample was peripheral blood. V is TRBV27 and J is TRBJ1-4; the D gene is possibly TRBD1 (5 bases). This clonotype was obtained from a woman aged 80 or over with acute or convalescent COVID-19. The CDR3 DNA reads TGTGCCAGCAGTTTAGGTGGGGGGTTCGATGAAAAACTGTTTTTT. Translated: CASSLGGGFDEKLFF.